The 9 T cell receptor beta chains below come from one sample, sequenced in a study of blood T cell dynamics during melanoma immunotherapy. Documented time point: pre-treatment baseline. The protocol was immunoSEQ multiplex PCR, while the TCRdb copy is restricted to in-frame clones and leaves out a portion. The repertoire includes some 16,000 clones, roughly 84% of them detected once, and about 5% sits in the top ten. The source material was blood, sampled from a patient treated with checkpoint blockade. The source is a human donor with melanoma.

The chain uses TRBV2 and TRBJ2-3; D might be TRBD1 (6 bases). Germline loops: CDR1 SNHLY, CDR2 FYNNEI. V dropped 8 bases and J dropped 3 bases, with 9 bases sitting between them. This CDR3 has 12 residues. The CDR3 nucleotides are TGTGCCAGCGGGGGCCAGACAGATACGCAGTATTTT. It is translated as CASGGQTDTQYF.

This chain uses TRBV10-3 with TRBJ1-4, with D possibly TRBD1 on 5 matching bases. The CDR3 sequence is 14 residues long. The ends were cut back, 2 bases at V and 8 bases at J, with 12 bases in the middle. CDR1 ENHRY and CDR2 SYGVKD come from the germline V gene. This CDR3 reads CAISEGDGFEKLFF. Written as DNA, the CDR3 is TGTGCCATCAGTGAGGGGGACGGATTCGAAAAACTGTTTTTT.

The gene calls are TRBV4-1 and TRBJ1-4; 9 bases agree with TRBD1. With V trimmed by 7 bases and J by 0 bases, 9 bases remained unmatched. Germline assignment: CDR1 MGHRA and CDR2 YSYEKL. The CDR3 covers 17 residues. In nucleotides, the CDR3 is TGCGCCAGCAAAGGGGGACAGGGCCGGGCAACTAATGAAAAACTGTTTTTT. Residues: CASKGGQGRATNEKLFF.

This sequence joins TRBV2 and TRBJ1-4, with D uncertain. This CDR3 has 14 residues. From germline, CDR1 is SNHLY and CDR2 FYNNEI. Trimming removed 4 bases at V and 5 bases at J, with 11 bases between. CDR3 DNA: TGTGCCAGCAGTGGAGGATCCGGGAATGAAAAACTGTTTTTT. It codes for CASSGGSGNEKLFF.

The J gene is TRBJ1-1, the V gene TRBV2; D unclear. Germline V gives CDR1 SNHLY, CDR2 FYNNEI. V shed 5 bases and J shed 0 bases, with 7 bases lying between them. This CDR3 region has 13 residues. The CDR3 loop is CASSLYMNTEAFF. The CDR3 region has the DNA TGTGCCAGCAGTCTCTATATGAACACTGAAGCTTTCTTT. The entire variable domain, with the rest obtained from reference TRBV2 and TRBJ1-1, is as follows: EPEVTQTPSHQVTQMGQEVILRCVPISNHLYFYWYRQILGQKVEFLVSFYNNEISEKSEIFDDQFSVERPDGSNFTLKIRSTKLEDSAMYFCASSLYMNTEAFFGQGTRLTVV.

The V call is TRBV19, the J call TRBJ1-6; 7 positions match TRBD1. J was trimmed by 9 bases and V by 1 base; bases with no gene match: 9. This CDR3 is built from 16 residues. Germline CDR1 LNHDA, CDR2 SQIVND (reference sequence). The CDR3 sequence is CASSIAPGTVGSPLHF. Written as DNA, the CDR3 is TGTGCCAGTAGTATAGCCCCGGGGACAGTTGGTTCACCCCTCCACTTT.

The chain recombines TRBV9 with TRBJ2-3; D gene uncertain. Per the germline V gene, CDR1 is SGDLS and CDR2 is YYNGEE. Between the trimmed V and J ends, which lost 4 bases and 5 bases, there was a span of 11 bases. This CDR3 has 13 amino acids. This CDR3 reads CASSPHIQDTQYF. The CDR3 DNA sequence: TGTGCCAGCAGCCCCCACATACAAGATACGCAGTATTTT.

The V gene is TRBV28, the J gene TRBJ2-7, with 10 nucleotides matching TRBD2. Germline V gives CDR1 MDHEN, CDR2 SYDVKM. The junction had 6 bases not matched to a gene; V was cut back by 4 bases and J by 3 bases. The CDR3 extends over 15 amino acids. CDR3 residues: CASSSGTSENYEQYF. The CDR3 coding sequence is TGTGCCAGCAGTTCCGGGACTAGCGAGAACTACGAGCAGTACTTC.

The chain links TRBV28 to TRBJ1-1; no reliable D call. There are 16 residues in the CDR3. V was clipped by 2 bases and J by 0 bases, with 13 bases between them. The germline V gene encodes CDR1 MDHEN and CDR2 SYDVKM. CDR3 region: CASSLMADSVNTEAFF. The CDR3 DNA reads TGTGCCAGCAGTTTAATGGCGGACTCAGTGAACACTGAAGCTTTCTTT.